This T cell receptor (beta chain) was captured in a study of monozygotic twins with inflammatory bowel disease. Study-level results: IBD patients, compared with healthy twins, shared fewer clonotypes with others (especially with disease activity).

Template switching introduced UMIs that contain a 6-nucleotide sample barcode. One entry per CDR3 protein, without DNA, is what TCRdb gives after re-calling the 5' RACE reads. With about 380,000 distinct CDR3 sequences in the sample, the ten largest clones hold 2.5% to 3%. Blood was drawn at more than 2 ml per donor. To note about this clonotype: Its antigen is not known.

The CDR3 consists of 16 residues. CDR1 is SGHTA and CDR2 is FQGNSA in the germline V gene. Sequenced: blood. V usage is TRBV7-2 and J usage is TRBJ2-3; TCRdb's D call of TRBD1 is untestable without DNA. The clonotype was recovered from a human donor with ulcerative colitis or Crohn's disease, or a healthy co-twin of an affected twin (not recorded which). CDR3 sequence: CASSPGQGRLADTQYF. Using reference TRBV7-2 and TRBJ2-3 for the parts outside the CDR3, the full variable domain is GAGVSQSPSNKVTEKGKDVELRCDPISGHTALYWYRQSLGQGLEFLIYFQGNSAPDKSGLPSDRFSAERTGGSVSTLTIQRTQQEDSAVYLCASSPGQGRLADTQYFGPGTRLTVL.